A selection of T cell receptor beta chains follows, all from one sample in a study of control samples from healthy donors and cancer patients. Measured with immunoSEQ multiplex PCR; TCRdb has only the in-frame clones, and not every one. Found here are over 30,000 clones, about 86% of them singletons; the top ten hold about 1.5%. The source material was PBMCs. The origin of the receptors is a woman aged 40 to 50 with lung cancer. CDR3s include the opening cysteine and the closing phenylalanine or tryptophan.

j_call,v_call,cdr3_aa
TRBJ2-3,TRBV28,CASPPTSGGLDTQYF
TRBJ2-3,TRBV7-9,CASSLTGWNTQYF
TRBJ2-7,TRBV18,CASSPVQEKTYEQYF
TRBJ2-7,TRBV3-1/TRBV3-2,CASSRPSGGYEQYF
TRBJ1-3,TRBV25-1,CASSESPSPRVSGNTIYF
TRBJ2-1,TRBV27,CASSYPSAGINEQFF
TRBJ1-1,TRBV19,CASSPWTGGGTEAFF
TRBJ1-4,TRBV11-3,CASRTDRAPNEKLFF
TRBJ2-7,TRBV10-2,CASSDSAYEQYF
TRBJ2-3,TRBV2,CASKLSGGDTQYF
TRBJ1-5,TRBV5-6,CASSIRGLSDQPQHF
TRBJ1-2,TRBV28,CASTPQWGHGYTF
TRBJ1-1,TRBV18,CASSPRTGSDTEAFF
TRBJ2-3,TRBV20-1,CSANERGSTDTQYF
TRBJ2-7,TRBV18,CASSSMAGPRAQYF
TRBJ2-4,TRBV19,CASSSKTYLDRDKNIQYF
TRBJ1-5,TRBV4-1,CASSLGTENQPQHF
TRBJ1-1,TRBV21-1,CASSPPGRNRGGTEAFF
TRBJ1-2,TRBV7-2,CASSLGRTAQGYTF
TRBJ1-2,TRBV5-5,CASSPYPDYGYTF
TRBJ2-5,TRBV5-1,CASSAGLAGKEETQYF
TRBJ2-1,TRBV27,CASSLAGANEQFF
TRBJ1-2,TRBV6-1,CASSEGQANYGYTF
TRBJ1-1,TRBV25-1,CASSESGLGGTEAFF